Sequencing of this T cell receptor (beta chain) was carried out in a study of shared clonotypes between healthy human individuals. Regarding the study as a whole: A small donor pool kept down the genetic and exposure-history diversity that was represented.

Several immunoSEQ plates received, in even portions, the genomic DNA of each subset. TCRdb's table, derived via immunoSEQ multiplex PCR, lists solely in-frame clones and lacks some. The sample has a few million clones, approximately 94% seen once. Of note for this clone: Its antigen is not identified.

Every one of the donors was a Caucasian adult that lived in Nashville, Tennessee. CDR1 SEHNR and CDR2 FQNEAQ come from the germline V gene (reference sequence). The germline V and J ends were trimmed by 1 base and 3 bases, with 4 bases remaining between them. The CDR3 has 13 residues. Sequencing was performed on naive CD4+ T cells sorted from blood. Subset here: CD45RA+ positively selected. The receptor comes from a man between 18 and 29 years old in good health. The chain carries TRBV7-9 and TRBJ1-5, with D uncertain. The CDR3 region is CASSLEYNQPQHF. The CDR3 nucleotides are TGTGCCAGCAGCTTAGAATACAATCAGCCCCAGCATTTT.